The 29 T cell receptor beta chains below were found in one sample sequenced in a study of beta chain features in type 1 diabetes. Every isolated RNA sample was fully reverse transcribed, so sequencing captured expressed TCRB transcripts. The table came from immunoSEQ multiplex PCR; TCRdb's copy has only in-frame clones and leaves some out. There are roughly 500,000 clones in the sample; approximately 10% occur only once, and roughly 0.046% lies in the top ten. The sequenced material came from naive CD4+ T cells from blood. Receptors originate from a woman aged 18-30 years in good health.

The chain recombines TRBV7-3 with TRBJ2-1; D not certain. The CDR3 runs to 13 residues. V shed 5 bases and J shed 4 bases, with 9 bases lying between them. Germline CDR1 is SGHTA and CDR2 is FQGTGA. This chain's CDR3 is CASSPLGYNEQFF. In nucleotides, the CDR3 is TGTGCCAGCAGCCCCCTCGGGTACAATGAGCAGTTCTTC.

CDR3 sequence reads: CASSLRDRTNYGYTF. CDR3 nucleotide sequence: TGTGCCAGCAGCTTAAGGGACCGTACTAACTATGGCTACACCTTC. The chain is built from TRBV7-2 and TRBJ1-2, with a tentative D call TRBD1 (5 bases). V lost 2 bases and J 0 bases, leaving 10 bases between the germline ends. The CDR3 is 15 amino acids. Germline V gives CDR1 SGHTA, CDR2 FQGNSA.

Only a few counts were recorded for this clone. The V call is TRBV7-3, the J call TRBJ1-1, with 7 bases aligning to TRBD1. Germline CDR1 is SGHTA and CDR2 is FQGTGA. With V trimmed by 5 bases and J by 0 bases, 3 bases remained unmatched. The CDR3 extends over 14 amino acids. Written as DNA, the CDR3 is TGTGCCAGCAGCCCGGGACAGATGAACACTGAAGCTTTCTTT. Encoded protein: CASSPGQMNTEAFF.

The chain is built from TRBV9 and TRBJ2-1; D uncertain. The CDR3 contains 14 residues. From germline, CDR1 is SGDLS and CDR2 YYNGEE. Trimming removed 1 base at V and 4 bases at J, with 9 bases between. The CDR3, as DNA: TGTGCCAGCAGCGTAACAGCTACTTACAATGAGCAGTTCTTC. Its protein product is CASSVTATYNEQFF. The whole variable domain, remainder taken from reference TRBV9 and TRBJ2-1, is DSGVTQTPKHLITATGQRVTLRCSPRSGDLSVYWYQQSLDQGLQFLIQYYNGEERAKGNILERFSAQQFPDLHSELNLSSLELGDSALYFCASSVTATYNEQFFGPGTRLTVL.

The chain carries TRBV11-2 and TRBJ2-3, with D unclear. Germline CDR1 SGHAT, CDR2 FQNNGV. V was trimmed by 3 bases and J by 6 bases, leaving 19 bases between them. The CDR3 totals 16 residues. The CDR3 coding sequence is TGTGCCAGCAGCTTGCTCAGCCGGACCTTTGGGGATACGCAGTATTTT. It specifies CASSLLSRTFGDTQYF. The full variable domain, its missing parts supplied by reference TRBV11-2 and TRBJ2-3, is EAGVAQSPRYKIIEKRQSVAFWCNPISGHATLYWYQQILGQGPKLLIQFQNNGVVDDSQLPKDRFSAERLKGVDSTLKIQPAKLEDSAVYLCASSLLSRTFGDTQYFGPGTRLTVL.

The chain joins TRBV10-3 to TRBJ2-7; 9 bases are a match to TRBD2. CDR1 ENHRY and CDR2 SYGVKD come from the germline V gene. The CDR3 is 16 residues long. V lost 4 bases to trimming and J lost 0 bases; unmatched junction nucleotides: 7. The CDR3 DNA reads TGTGCCATCAGTGTCCGCCAGCGGGAGGCCTCCTACGAGCAGTACTTC. It encodes CAISVRQREASYEQYF.

This clone came up a few times. The genes are TRBV5-1 and TRBJ2-1; possibly TRBD1 or TRBD2 for D (5 bases each). The germline V gene encodes CDR1 SGHRS and CDR2 YFSETQ. V dropped 2 bases and J dropped 6 bases, with 15 bases sitting between them. This CDR3 has 15 residues. This CDR3 is CASSFVGQGPNEQFF. The CDR3 DNA follows: TGCGCCAGCAGCTTTGTGGGGCAGGGACCCAATGAGCAGTTCTTC.

In regard to this clone: This sample includes further DNA sequences coding for the same CDR3. The chain has TRBV29-1 and TRBJ1-1, with D hard to call. CDR1 SQVTM and CDR2 ANQGSEA come from the germline V gene. The V end lost 5 bases, the J end lost 1 base, and 8 bases lay between the germline ends. The length of the CDR3 is 12 residues. This CDR3 is CSVLPGNTEAFF. CDR3 nucleotide sequence: TGCAGCGTTTTGCCCGGGAACACTGAAGCTTTCTTT.

This clone was seen only a few times. The chain employs TRBV7-3 and TRBJ2-1, with D possibly being TRBD1 or TRBD2 (5 bases each). CDR3 size: 14 residues. V dropped 2 bases and J dropped 2 bases, with 7 bases sitting between them. The germline V gene has CDR1 SGHTA and CDR2 FQGTGA. CDR3 bases: TGTGCCAGCAGCTTACTGGGACCCTACAATGAGCAGTTCTTC. It is translated as CASSLLGPYNEQFF.

This chain links TRBV2 with TRBJ2-1; 7 positions match TRBD1. Germline trimming cut 9 bases from V and 8 bases from J; bases unmatched to any gene: 7. Germline CDR1 and CDR2: SNHLY and FYNNEI. The CDR3 covers 12 residues. In DNA, the CDR3 is TGTGCCAGTTCGACAGGGTTCGATGAGCAGTTCTTC. Its translation is CASSTGFDEQFF.

The genes are TRBV25-1 and TRBJ2-5; TRBD1 might be the D (5 bases). Germline V gene lookup returns CDR1 MGHDK and CDR2 SYGVNS. V dropped 3 bases and J dropped 5 bases, with 16 bases sitting between them. This CDR3 comprises 15 residues. The CDR3 region is CASSDRNRFKETQYF. The CDR3 DNA reads TGTGCCAGCAGTGACCGGAACAGGTTTAAGGAGACCCAGTACTTC.

The CDR3: CASSKREHADTQYF. In nucleotides, the CDR3 is TGCGCCAGCAGTAAGCGGGAGCACGCAGATACGCAGTATTTT. The chain is built from TRBV4-3 and TRBJ2-3, with TRBD2 matching 8 bases. V lost 6 bases, J lost 4 bases, and 6 bases stayed unmatched. The CDR3 spans 14 residues. Germline lookup yields CDR1 LGHNA and CDR2 YSLEER.

The chain uses TRBV7-7 and TRBJ2-1, with 8 bases that match TRBD2. V shed 1 base, J shed 8 bases, and the junction held 7 bases outside the gene matches. The CDR3 spans 15 residues. From germline, CDR1 is SSHAT and CDR2 FNYEAQ (reference sequence). The CDR3 DNA is TGTGCCAGCAGCTTAGGACTAGCGATGATCCATGAGCAGTTCTTC. It is translated as CASSLGLAMIHEQFF.

This clone was seen only a few times. The gene calls are TRBV2 and TRBJ1-2; D perhaps matches TRBD1 (6 bases). With 4 bases removed from V and 7 bases from J, the gap between germline ends came to 13 bases. Germline CDR1 and CDR2: SNHLY and FYNNEI. There are 13 residues in the CDR3. CDR3 amino acids: CASSVEGVVGYTF. The CDR3 DNA follows: TGTGCCAGCAGTGTCGAGGGGGTAGTTGGCTACACCTTC.

This chain joins TRBV30 and TRBJ2-7; TRBD1 agrees at 8 bases. CDR3 length equals 16 residues. Germline loops: CDR1 GTSNPN, CDR2 SVGIG (reference sequence). V was clipped by 0 bases and J by 2 bases; unmatched bases: 9. The CDR3 spells CAWSVWGTGTAYEQYF. CDR3 nucleotide sequence: TGTGCCTGGAGTGTATGGGGGACAGGCACCGCCTACGAGCAGTACTTC.

This clone was counted only a few times. The J gene is TRBJ2-7, the V gene TRBV7-3, with D unresolved. Germline-derived CDR1 and CDR2 are SGHTA and FQGTGA. Trimming stripped 4 bases from V and 4 bases from J, with 11 bases between. This CDR3 spans 13 amino acids. The CDR3 coding sequence is TGTGCCAGCAGCTCCACGGGCGTGTACGAGCAGTACGTC. This codes for CASSSTGVYEQYV.

The chain has TRBV4-3 and TRBJ2-1, with 9 bases identical to TRBD2. Trimming at V came to 1 base and at J to 0 bases, leaving 4 bases not matched to a gene. Germline V CDR1 and CDR2: LGHNA, YSLEER. The CDR3 is 17 residues long. CDR3 coding DNA: TGCGCCAGCAGCCAAGGGGATAGCGGGAGCTCCTACAATGAGCAGTTCTTC. Translated: CASSQGDSGSSYNEQFF.

This clone was recorded at least ten times. The chain employs TRBV30 and TRBJ1-4, with D maybe TRBD1 (6 bases). With 3 bases removed from V and 3 bases from J, the gap between germline ends came to 11 bases. The CDR3 runs 14 residues. Per germline, CDR1 GTSNPN and CDR2 SVGIG (reference sequence). As DNA, the CDR3 is TGTGCCTGGAGGACCCAGGGGTCTAATGAAAAACTGTTTTTT. As protein: CAWRTQGSNEKLFF.

The chain couples TRBV5-1 to TRBJ2-1, with 7 bases that match TRBD2. The CDR3 consists of 12 residues. After removal of 4 bases from V and 7 bases from J, the junction contained 2 bases not matched to a gene. Germline CDR1 and CDR2: SGHRS and YFSETQ. The CDR3 here is CASSGEGNEQFF. CDR3 DNA: TGCGCCAGCAGCGGGGAGGGGAATGAGCAGTTCTTC. Based on the CDR3 plus reference TRBV5-1 and TRBJ2-1, the full variable domain is KAGVTQTPRYLIKTRGQQVTLSCSPISGHRSVSWYQQTPGQGLQFLFEYFSETQRNKGNFPGRFSGRQFSNSRSEMNVSTLELGDSALYLCASSGEGNEQFFGPGTRLTVL.

This clone was seen a few times. The chain joins TRBV7-3 to TRBJ1-1; D gene unclear. CDR1 and CDR2 from the germline V gene are SGHTA and FQGTGA. This CDR3 has 14 residues. Between the trimmed V and J ends, which lost 0 bases and 6 bases, there was a span of 11 bases. CDR3 in DNA: TGTGCCAGCAGCTTAACGTCGTCCGTACCTGAAGCTTTCTTT. Amino acids: CASSLTSSVPEAFF. Supplemented by reference TRBV7-3 and TRBJ1-1, the full variable domain reads GAGVSQTPSNKVTEKGKYVELRCDPISGHTALYWYRQSLGQGPEFLIYFQGTGAADDSGLPNDRFFAVRPEGSVSTLKIQRTERGDSAVYLCASSLTSSVPEAFFGQGTRLTVV.

The V gene is TRBV19, the J gene TRBJ2-7; 9 bases line up with TRBD1. Losses at the gene ends were 10 bases for V and 6 bases for J; bases not matched to a gene: 10. This CDR3 spans 13 amino acids. Germline V CDR1 and CDR2: LNHDA, SQIVND (reference sequence). CDR3 loop: CATNTGQGPEQYF. The CDR3, as DNA: TGTGCCACCAACACGGGACAGGGTCCCGAGCAGTACTTC.

This clone has just a few counts. V is TRBV7-6 and J is TRBJ2-5, with 7 bases matching TRBD2. V trimming: 3 bases; J trimming: 4 bases; junction bases outside the gene matches: 8. From germline, CDR1 is SGHVS and CDR2 FNYEAQ. The CDR3 has 15 amino acids. CDR3 nucleotides: TGTGCCAGCAGCTTGGGTGGACTAGTAGGAGAGACCCAGTACTTC. It specifies CASSLGGLVGETQYF.

This clone was seen a few times. In the same sample, other DNA sequences code for this CDR3. The V and J genes are TRBV7-2 and TRBJ2-1; 11 bases align to TRBD2. Germline V gene sequence: CDR1 SGHTA, CDR2 FQGNSA. Trimming at V came to 0 bases and at J to 4 bases, leaving 5 bases not matched to a gene. The CDR3 is 17 amino acids. The CDR3 DNA reads TGTGCCAGCAGCTTAGCGGCTAGCGGGGGGTCATACAATGAGCAGTTCTTC. It specifies CASSLAASGGSYNEQFF.

Turning to this clone: One end of the junction does not line up with germline, which may come from a read error. The chain employs TRBV7-9 and TRBJ2-5; D is uncertain. Germline CDR1 SEHNR, CDR2 FQNEAQ (reference sequence). The CDR3 consists of 12 residues. CDR3 bases: TGTGCCAGCAGCCGGGCCCAAGGGACCCAGTACTTC. Its translation: CASSRAQGTQYF.

V gene TRBV9 combines with J gene TRBJ1-4; no firm D call. The CDR3 totals 14 residues. CDR1 and CDR2 (germline): SGDLS, YYNGEE. V lost 4 bases and J lost 6, with 13 bases in between. The CDR3 protein is CASSLRPADEKLFF. In DNA form, the CDR3 reads TGTGCCAGCAGCCTTCGTCCGGCAGATGAAAAACTGTTTTTT.

The J gene is TRBJ2-7, the V gene TRBV7-2, with D unresolved. V was clipped by 0 bases and J by 7 bases, with 10 bases between them. This CDR3 region has 13 residues. Per the germline V gene, CDR1 is SGHTA and CDR2 is FQGNSA. In DNA, the CDR3 is TGTGCCAGCAGCTTAGCTTTCGGGTCGGAGCAGTACTTC. Its protein product is CASSLAFGSEQYF.

The V call is TRBV25-1, the J call TRBJ2-7; 9 positions match TRBD1. V shed 6 bases and J 2 bases; nucleotides not matched to a gene: 5. CDR1 is MGHDK and CDR2 is SYGVNS in the germline V gene. CDR3 length equals 14 residues. The DNA of the CDR3 is TGTGCCAGCAGGGACCGGGACAGGGCCTACGAGCAGTACTTC. The encoded protein is CASRDRDRAYEQYF.

The sample holds a few counts of this clone. The chain joins TRBV7-2 to TRBJ2-1; 7 bases fit TRBD2. The germline gives CDR1 SGHTA, CDR2 FQGNSA. Trimming removed 2 bases from V and 2 bases from J; junction bases left unmatched: 3. The CDR3 runs to 15 residues. CDR3 in DNA: TGTGCCAGCAGCTTATACGCGGGAGCCTACAATGAGCAGTTCTTC. Its translation: CASSLYAGAYNEQFF.

In regard to this clone: In the same sample, other DNA sequences code for this CDR3. This sequence joins TRBV7-2 and TRBJ2-1; TRBD2 matches 13 bases. The CDR3 is made up of 15 amino acids. The trim removed 1 base at V and 7 bases at J, leaving 1 base unmatched. Looked up from germline, CDR1 is SGHTA and CDR2 is FQGNSA. The CDR3 coding sequence is TGTGCCAGCAGCTTAGAACTAGCGGGAGGGAATGAGCAGTTCTTC. The encoded protein is CASSLELAGGNEQFF.